These 26 T cell receptor beta chains originate from one sample sequenced in a study of T cell changes during pregnancy in multiple sclerosis. Sequencing was performed with immunoSEQ multiplex PCR; in TCRdb, only in-frame clones are kept and a portion is missing. This sample has tens of thousands of clones, with approximately 92% found just once. The sample was peripheral blood, taken in the third trimester of pregnancy. The receptors were gathered from a female donor in good health, enrolled as a control in a pregnancy study.

V gene TRBV6-6 combines with J gene TRBJ2-7, with D hard to call. Germline CDR1 is MNHNY and CDR2 is SVGAGI (reference sequence). The CDR3 is 16 amino acids. The ends were cut back, 5 bases at V and 1 base at J, with 18 bases in the middle. The DNA for the CDR3 is TGTGCCAGCAGTCCCCATGAGCCCGACAATTCCTACGAGCAGTACTTC. Protein sequence: CASSPHEPDNSYEQYF.

J is TRBJ2-3 and V is TRBV6-1; TRBD2 matches 11 bases. Germline CDR1 MNHNS, CDR2 SASEGT. There are 15 residues in the CDR3. Germline trimming cut 4 bases from V and 6 bases from J; bases unmatched to any gene: 6. The CDR3, as DNA: TGTGCCAGCAGTGTTTTAGCGGGAGGGGCGGATACGCAGTATTTT. The encoded protein is CASSVLAGGADTQYF.

The chain carries TRBV6-1 and TRBJ1-5; 7 bases agree with TRBD1. Germline V gene sequence: CDR1 MNHNS, CDR2 SASEGT. The CDR3 sequence is 17 residues long. The J segment lost 4 bases and the V segment lost 0 bases, leaving 9 bases of the junction unmatched. For the CDR3, the DNA is TGTGCCAGCAGTGAAGCGTTCTTCGACAGGGAGAATCAGCCCCAGCATTTT. Translated, it gives CASSEAFFDRENQPQHF.

This clone occurred once. This chain joins TRBV19 and TRBJ2-7; D is perhaps TRBD2 (6 bases). The germline CDR1 and CDR2 sequences are LNHDA and SQIVND (reference sequence). CDR3 size: 14 residues. V was pared by 3 bases and J by 4 bases, with 13 bases between. DNA of the CDR3: TGTGCCAGTAGTATCCGGGGGATGGATTACGAGCAGTACTTC. Amino acid sequence: CASSIRGMDYEQYF. Using reference TRBV19 and TRBJ2-7 for the parts outside the CDR3, the full variable domain is DGGITQSPKYLFRKEGQNVTLSCEQNLNHDAMYWYRQDPGQGLRLIYYSQIVNDFQKGDIAEGYSVSREKKESFPLTVTSAQKNPTAFYLCASSIRGMDYEQYFGPGTRLTVT.

This clone has just one count. The chain has TRBV5-4 and TRBJ2-3; 7 nucleotides match TRBD2. Per germline, CDR1 SGHNT and CDR2 YYREEE (reference sequence). The CDR3 loop spans 14 amino acids. V lost 0 bases and J lost 5; bases outside the gene matches: 3. The CDR3 DNA is TGTGCCAGCAGCTTGGGACTAGCCGGAGATACGCAGTATTTT. This gives the protein CASSLGLAGDTQYF. Drawing the rest from reference TRBV5-4 and TRBJ2-3, the complete variable domain is ETGVTQSPTHLIKTRGQQVTLRCSSQSGHNTVSWYQQALGQGPQFIFQYYREEENGRGNFPPRFSGLQFPNYSSELNVNALELDDSALYLCASSLGLAGDTQYFGPGTRLTVL.

In its sample, this clone was seen once. The genes are TRBV29-1 and TRBJ2-2; the match to TRBD1 covers 10 bases. The CDR3 is made up of 14 amino acids. Germline loops: CDR1 SQVTM, CDR2 ANQGSEA. The J segment lost 4 bases and the V segment lost 5 bases, leaving 4 bases of the junction unmatched. CDR3 protein: CSVSGQGSTGELFF. Written as DNA, the CDR3 is TGCAGCGTTTCGGGACAGGGGAGCACCGGGGAGCTGTTTTTT.

This clone came up a few times. This chain links TRBV10-3 with TRBJ2-7, with 14 positions matching TRBD2. This CDR3 has 18 residues. CDR1 and CDR2 (germline): ENHRY, SYGVKD. Trimming at V came to 6 bases and at J to 0 bases, leaving 10 bases not matched to a gene. CDR3 amino acids: CAISDMGTSGRISYEQYF. The CDR3 DNA reads as TGTGCCATCAGCGATATGGGGACTAGCGGGAGAATCTCCTACGAGCAGTACTTC.

This chain uses TRBV27 with TRBJ2-5; TRBD1 is a possible D gene (5 bases). This CDR3 is built from 13 residues. The V and J ends lost 2 bases and 5 bases respectively, with 9 bases between them. Germline V gives CDR1 MNHEY, CDR2 SMNVEV (reference sequence). CDR3 in amino acids: CASSLQGRETQYF. As DNA, the CDR3 is TGTGCCAGCAGTTTACAGGGAAGGGAGACCCAGTACTTC.

This rearrangement joins TRBV5-1 to TRBJ2-5; TRBD1 aligns across 7 bases. V dropped 0 bases and J dropped 3; count of bases not matched to a gene: 5. The CDR3 has 15 amino acids. CDR1 and CDR2 (germline): SGHRS, YFSETQ. CDR3 DNA: TGCGCCAGCAGCTTGGCCGCAGGACAGGAAGAGACCCAGTACTTC. Translating gives CASSLAAGQEETQYF.

The V call is TRBV7-2, the J call TRBJ1-1; D gene ambiguous. CDR1 and CDR2 (germline): SGHTA, FQGNSA. Trimming shortened V by 0 bases and J by 5 bases, and 10 bases separated the two germline ends. This CDR3 spans 14 amino acids. CDR3 region: CASSLARGLTEAFF. The CDR3 DNA sequence: TGTGCCAGCAGCTTAGCTCGCGGTTTGACTGAAGCTTTCTTT.

The rearrangement joins TRBV4-1 to TRBJ1-1; D might be TRBD1 (6 bases). This CDR3 has 14 residues. Germline CDR1 is MGHRA and CDR2 is YSYEKL. With 4 bases removed from V and 9 bases from J, the gap between germline ends came to 18 bases. The CDR3 region is CASSRERFGGQAFF. The CDR3 DNA reads as TGCGCCAGCAGCCGCGAACGGTTTGGGGGCCAAGCTTTCTTT.

This clone occurred once. V and J are TRBV30 and TRBJ1-2, with D unclear. Germline V gene data show CDR1 as GTSNPN and CDR2 as SVGIG (reference sequence). V lost 4 bases and J 0 bases, leaving 12 bases between the germline ends. This CDR3 comprises 14 residues. The CDR3 sequence is CAWTRGSANYGYTF. CDR3 DNA: TGTGCCTGGACGAGAGGAAGCGCTAACTATGGCTACACCTTC.

The V and J genes are TRBV13 and TRBJ2-7; the match to TRBD1 covers 9 bases. The CDR3 spans 14 residues. Per germline, CDR1 PRHDT and CDR2 FYEKMQ (reference sequence). The V and J ends lost 6 bases and 1 base, in that order; junction bases with no gene match: 4. The CDR3 DNA follows: TGTGCCAGCAGGAAGACAGGGGGGTCCTACGAGCAGTACTTC. Protein product: CASRKTGGSYEQYF.

The V and J genes are TRBV5-1 and TRBJ2-1; maybe TRBD2 (9 bases). CDR3 length: 16 amino acids. CDR1 is SGHRS and CDR2 is YFSETQ in the germline V gene. The V end was cut by 6 bases, the J end by 7 bases, with 23 bases between. DNA of the CDR3: TGCGCCAGCACGACAGGGGCGGGACTAGCCGAGAATGAGCAGTTCTTC. This codes for CASTTGAGLAENEQFF.

The CDR3 protein is CASSWTSGGRNEQFF. In DNA form, the CDR3 reads TGTGCCAGCAGCTGGACTAGCGGGGGGCGGAATGAGCAGTTCTTC. The chain links TRBV7-3 to TRBJ2-1; 14 positions match TRBD2. From germline, CDR1 is SGHTA and CDR2 FQGTGA. With V trimmed by 4 bases and J by 7 bases, 3 bases remained unmatched. This CDR3 is 15 amino acids long.

The chain recombines TRBV7-2 with TRBJ1-2, with no clear D. V dropped 3 bases and J dropped 3 bases, with 8 bases sitting between them. The CDR3 consists of 13 residues. Germline lookup yields CDR1 SGHTA and CDR2 FQGNSA. CDR3 loop: CASSFGLDYGYTF. The CDR3 nucleotides read TGTGCCAGCAGCTTCGGGTTGGACTATGGCTACACCTTC.

The rearrangement links TRBV9 to TRBJ1-3; D unresolved. This CDR3 has 19 residues. Trimming stripped 4 bases from V and 3 bases from J, with 26 bases between. Germline V gene data show CDR1 as SGDLS and CDR2 as YYNGEE. The CDR3 loop reads CASSPTPIDGSKVGNTIYF. Written as DNA, the CDR3 is TGTGCCAGCAGCCCCACCCCCATTGATGGCAGTAAAGTTGGAAACACCATATATTTT.

V usage is TRBV6-6 and J usage is TRBJ2-7; D is perhaps TRBD2 (6 bases). V was pared by 8 bases and J by 2 bases, with 10 bases between. From germline, CDR1 is MNHNY and CDR2 SVGAGI (reference sequence). CDR3 length equals 12 residues. The DNA of the CDR3 is TGTGCCAGCGGCCGGGAGCCCTACGAGCAGTACTTC. Encoded protein: CASGREPYEQYF.

The V call is TRBV9, the J call TRBJ2-7, with 12 nucleotides matching TRBD1. Trimming took 4 bases from V and 7 from J; bases not matched to a gene: 6. This CDR3 is built from 14 residues. CDR1 is SGDLS and CDR2 is YYNGEE in the germline V gene. The CDR3 protein is CASSSGTGGGEQYF. The CDR3, as DNA: TGTGCCAGCAGCTCCGGGACAGGGGGCGGTGAGCAGTACTTC.

This clone has just a few counts. The rearrangement joins TRBV27 to TRBJ2-2; tentative D call: TRBD2 (6 bases). With 3 bases removed from V and 6 bases from J, the gap between germline ends came to 14 bases. Germline CDR1 and CDR2: MNHEY and SMNVEV (reference sequence). The CDR3 totals 15 residues. CDR3 bases: TGTGCCAGCAGTTTGGCGGGGCTCAGGGCCGGGGAGCTGTTTTTT. It translates to CASSLAGLRAGELFF.

The chain combines TRBV5-4 with TRBJ1-2, with D maybe TRBD1 (5 bases). The germline gives CDR1 SGHNT, CDR2 YYREEE (reference sequence). This CDR3 spans 11 amino acids. V lost 6 bases, J lost 5 bases, and 8 bases lay in between. The CDR3 sequence is CASIQGYGYTF. The CDR3 bases are TGTGCCAGCATCCAGGGTTATGGCTACACCTTC.

The rearrangement joins TRBV30 to TRBJ2-7; a possible D gene is TRBD2 (5 bases). V gave up 0 bases and J gave up 4 bases, with 10 bases separating them. Germline values: CDR1 GTSNPN, CDR2 SVGIG (reference sequence). The CDR3 has 13 residues. CDR3 protein: CAWSVGGAYEQYF. The CDR3 bases are TGTGCCTGGAGTGTAGGAGGAGCTTACGAGCAGTACTTC.

This clone appeared a single time. J is TRBJ2-1 and V is TRBV4-3, with TRBD2 matching 11 bases. CDR1 is LGHNA and CDR2 is YSLEER in the germline V gene. J lost 11 bases, V lost 4 bases, and 10 bases had no gene match. The length of the CDR3 is 15 residues. CDR3 sequence (DNA): TGCGCCAGCAGCCGTCTGACTAGCGGGGACAACCAGCAGTTCTTC. Its translation: CASSRLTSGDNQQFF.

Only one count was recorded for this clone. At one end, the junction sequence differs from germline, possibly due to a read error. The J gene is TRBJ2-1, the V gene TRBV4-2; 8 nucleotides match TRBD2. This CDR3 comprises 15 residues. Germline V gene lookup returns CDR1 LGHNA and CDR2 YNFKEQ. CDR3 sequence: CASSQGGGRDNEQLF. The CDR3 DNA is TGTGCCAGCAGCCAAGGCGGGGGGAGGGACAATGAGCAGCTCTTC.

The chain employs TRBV5-4 and TRBJ2-3; 7 bases are shared with TRBD1. CDR1 and CDR2 from the germline V gene are SGHNT and YYREEE (reference sequence). V was pared by 1 base and J by 4 bases, with 6 bases of the junction left unmatched. The CDR3 is made up of 15 amino acids. The CDR3 loop is CASSLRGLASDTQYF. In DNA, the CDR3 is TGTGCCAGCAGCTTGAGGGGGCTAGCATCAGATACGCAGTATTTT.

Worth noting for this clone: At one end the junction does not follow the germline gene, possibly because of a read error. The chain joins TRBV7-7 to TRBJ2-1; D perhaps matches TRBD2 (6 bases). From germline, CDR1 is SSHAT and CDR2 FNYEAQ (reference sequence). This CDR3 contains 13 residues. CDR3 in DNA: TGTGCTAGCAGCACCGGGACTCCCAATGAGCAGTTCTTC. This codes for CASSTGTPNEQFF.